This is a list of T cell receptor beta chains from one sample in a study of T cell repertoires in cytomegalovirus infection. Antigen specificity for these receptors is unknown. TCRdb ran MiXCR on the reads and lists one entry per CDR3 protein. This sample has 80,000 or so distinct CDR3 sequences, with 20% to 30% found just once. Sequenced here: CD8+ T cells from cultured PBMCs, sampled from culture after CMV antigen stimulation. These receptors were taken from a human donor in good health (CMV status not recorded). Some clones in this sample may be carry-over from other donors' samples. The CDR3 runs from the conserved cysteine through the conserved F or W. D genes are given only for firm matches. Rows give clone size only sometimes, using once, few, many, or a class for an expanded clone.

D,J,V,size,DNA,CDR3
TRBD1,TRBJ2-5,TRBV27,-,TGTGCCAGCAGTCCTCAGGGACAGGCGAGAGAGACCCAGTACTTC,CASSPQGQARETQYF
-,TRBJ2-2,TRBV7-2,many,TGTGCCAGCAGCAAAGGCTACACCGGGGAGCTGTTTTTT,CASSKGYTGELFF
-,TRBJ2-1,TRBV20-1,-,TGCAGTGCTCTGCGACTCGAAAACAATGAGCAGTTCTTC,CSALRLENNEQFF
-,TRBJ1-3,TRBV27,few,TGTGCCAGCAGTTTATCGATCGGAAACACCATATATTTT,CASSLSIGNTIYF
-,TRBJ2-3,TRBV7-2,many,TGTGCCAGCAGCTTAGGACACAGGAGCACAGATACGCAGTATTTT,CASSLGHRSTDTQYF
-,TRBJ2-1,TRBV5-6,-,TGTGCCAGCAGCTTGGAACAGGGCTACAATGAGCAGTTCTTC,CASSLEQGYNEQFF
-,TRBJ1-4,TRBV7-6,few,TGTGCCAGCAGCCCGCATAAGGACCCGGGGCCCGCAACTAATGAAAAACTGTTTTTT,CASSPHKDPGPATNEKLFF
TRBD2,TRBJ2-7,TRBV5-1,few,TGCGCCAGCAGCCCCAGGGAGTCGCGGGAGCGTTCCTACGAGCAGTACTTC,CASSPRESRERSYEQYF
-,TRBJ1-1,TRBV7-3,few,TGTGCCAGCAGCGACAGGAACACTGAAGCTTTCTTT,CASSDRNTEAFF
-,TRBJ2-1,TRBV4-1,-,TGCGCCAGCAGCCAAGATCGGGGACTTTTCAACGCTCGGCAGTTCTTC,CASSQDRGLFNARQFF
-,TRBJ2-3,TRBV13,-,TGTGCCAGCAGCTTTACAGGGATCACAGATACGCAGTATTTT,CASSFTGITDTQYF
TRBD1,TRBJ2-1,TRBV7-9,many,TGTGCCAGCAGCTCAAGCCGCCGGGGACAGGAGCAGTTCTTC,CASSSSRRGQEQFF
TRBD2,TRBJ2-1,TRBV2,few,TGTGCCAGCAGTGAATCAGCGGGGCTTACCTACAATGAGCAGTTCTTC,CASSESAGLTYNEQFF